Below, 11 T cell receptor beta chains from the same sample are listed, as sequenced in a study of shared clonotypes between healthy human individuals. Clones were read by immunoSEQ multiplex PCR, and TCRdb kept only the in-frame ones, dropping some. The sample holds approximately 1.4 million clones, around 98% seen once. Input material: naive CD4+ T cells sorted from blood. Subset specified: CD45RA+ positively selected. The receptors come from a man aged 25-45 years in good health.

The rearrangement joins TRBV2 to TRBJ2-1; D not certain. Per germline, CDR1 SNHLY and CDR2 FYNNEI. The V gene lost 6 bases and the J gene lost 2 bases, with 14 bases spanning the gap. The CDR3 covers 15 residues. CDR3 sequence (DNA): TGTGCCAGCAGAGATAGTCCGGTCCCCTACAATGAGCAGTTCTTC. Translation gives CASRDSPVPYNEQFF.

The J gene is TRBJ2-1, the V gene TRBV20-1; D unclear. The CDR3 consists of 11 residues. V was trimmed by 0 bases and J by 8 bases, leaving 5 bases between them. CDR1 is DFQATT, CDR2 SNEGSKA, per germline (reference sequence). As DNA, the CDR3 is TGCAGTGCTAGAGAAGTCTATGAGCAGTTCTTC. Translated: CSAREVYEQFF.

In the case of this clone: Sequence at one end of the junction differs from germline and may be a read error. This chain connects TRBV7-7 to TRBJ2-1, with a possible D match to TRBD1 (6 bases). CDR3 length: 14 amino acids. CDR1 and CDR2 from the germline V gene are SSHAT and FNYEAQ (reference sequence). In DNA form, the CDR3 reads TGTGCTAGCAGCTTAATTCCAGGGGTCAATGAGCAGTTCTTC. Its protein is CASSLIPGVNEQFF.

The J gene is TRBJ2-7, the V gene TRBV7-9; D gene unclear. Germline CDR1 SEHNR, CDR2 FQNEAQ (reference sequence). This CDR3 region has 13 residues. Trimming left V 2 bases short and J 3 bases short, with 8 bases between. The CDR3 region is CASSLSEYYEQYF. The DNA of the CDR3 is TGTGCCAGCAGCTTAAGTGAGTACTACGAGCAGTACTTC.

The chain is built from TRBV10-1 and TRBJ2-5, with 7 bases that match TRBD2. V was clipped by 5 bases and J by 4 bases; unmatched bases: 1. The CDR3 is 12 amino acids. Germline lookup yields CDR1 WNHNN and CDR2 SYGVQD (reference sequence). CDR3 coding DNA: TGCGCCAGCAGTTCGGGGGGAGAGACCCAGTACTTC. Translated: CASSSGGETQYF.

The rearrangement joins TRBV7-9 to TRBJ1-5; D possibly corresponds to TRBD1 (6 bases). The CDR3 sequence is 18 residues long. Germline lookup yields CDR1 SEHNR and CDR2 FQNEAQ (reference sequence). Trimming left V 4 bases short and J 2 bases short, with 21 bases between. Here the CDR3 reads CASSSTGIGSLGNQPQHF. CDR3 coding DNA: TGTGCCAGCAGCTCCACAGGGATCGGCTCTCTGGGCAATCAGCCCCAGCATTTT.

The rearrangement links TRBV18 to TRBJ1-5; D remains ambiguous. Trimming cost V 1 base and J 2 bases, with 12 bases left between them. This CDR3 contains 16 residues. Per germline, CDR1 KGHSH and CDR2 LQKENI. In DNA form, the CDR3 reads TGTGCCAGCTCACCACTATCTGCCACCGGCAATCAGCCCCAGCATTTT. Encoded protein: CASSPLSATGNQPQHF.

The chain links TRBV27 to TRBJ2-7; 9 nucleotides agree with TRBD1. This CDR3 has 14 residues. V lost 4 bases, J lost 1 base, and 2 bases stayed unmatched. CDR1 and CDR2 (germline): MNHEY, SMNVEV (reference sequence). DNA for the CDR3: TGTGCCAGCAGTTCGGACAGGGGATCCTACGAGCAGTACTTC. It yields the protein CASSSDRGSYEQYF.

The V gene is TRBV6-1, the J gene TRBJ2-3, with 8 positions matching TRBD2. J gave up 3 bases and V 1 base, and 6 bases lay outside the gene matches. The CDR3 covers 16 residues. Germline V lookup: CDR1 MNHNS, CDR2 SASEGT. CDR3 DNA: TGTGCCAGCAGTGAAGTCGGGGGGGTAGCAACAGATACGCAGTATTTT. This sequence encodes CASSEVGGVATDTQYF.

This chain uses TRBV10-3 with TRBJ1-2, with D unresolved. Germline V CDR1 and CDR2: ENHRY, SYGVKD. The CDR3 totals 15 residues. Trimming left V 3 bases short and J 0 bases short, with 11 bases between. The CDR3 region has the DNA TGTGCCATCAGTGACAGAGAGGGTCCTAACTATGGCTACACCTTC. It codes for CAISDREGPNYGYTF.

The chain uses TRBV28 and TRBJ1-1; a possible D gene is TRBD1 (6 bases). Trimming took 5 bases from V and 1 from J, leaving 14 bases between them. In germline, CDR1 is MDHEN, CDR2 SYDVKM. CDR3 length: 15 residues. This CDR3 reads CASSPLGGTNTEAFF. The DNA for the CDR3 is TGTGCCAGCAGTCCCCTTGGGGGCACGAACACTGAAGCTTTCTTT.